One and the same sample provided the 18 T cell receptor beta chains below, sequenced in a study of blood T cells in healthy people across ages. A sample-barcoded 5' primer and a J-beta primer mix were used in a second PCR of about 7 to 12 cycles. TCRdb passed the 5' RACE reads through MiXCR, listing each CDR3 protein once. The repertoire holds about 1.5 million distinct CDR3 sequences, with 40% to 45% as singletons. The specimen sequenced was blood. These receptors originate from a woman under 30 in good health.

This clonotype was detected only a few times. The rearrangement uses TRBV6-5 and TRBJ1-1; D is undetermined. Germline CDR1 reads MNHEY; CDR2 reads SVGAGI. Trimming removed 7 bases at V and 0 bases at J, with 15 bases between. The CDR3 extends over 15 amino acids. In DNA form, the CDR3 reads TGTGCCAGCACGCCTTCGTGGCAGTTGAACACTGAAGCTTTCTTT. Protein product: CASTPSWQLNTEAFF.

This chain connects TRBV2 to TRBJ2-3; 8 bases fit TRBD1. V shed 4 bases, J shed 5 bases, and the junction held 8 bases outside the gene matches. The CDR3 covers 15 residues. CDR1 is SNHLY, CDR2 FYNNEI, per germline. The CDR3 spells CASSAVTGELDTQYF. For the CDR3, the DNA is TGTGCCAGCAGTGCAGTGACAGGGGAGCTAGATACGCAGTATTTT. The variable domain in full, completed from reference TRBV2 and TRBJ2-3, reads EPEVTQTPSHQVTQMGQEVILRCVPISNHLYFYWYRQILGQKVEFLVSFYNNEISEKSEIFDDQFSVERPDGSNFTLKIRSTKLEDSAMYFCASSAVTGELDTQYFGPGTRLTVL.

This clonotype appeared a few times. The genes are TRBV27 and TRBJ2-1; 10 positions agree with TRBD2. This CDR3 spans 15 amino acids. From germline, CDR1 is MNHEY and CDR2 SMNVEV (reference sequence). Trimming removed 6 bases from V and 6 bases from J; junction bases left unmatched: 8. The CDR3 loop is CASRRSGGASNEQFF. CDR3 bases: TGTGCCAGCAGACGGAGCGGGGGGGCTTCCAATGAGCAGTTCTTC.

CDR3 sequence (DNA): TGTGCCAGCAGCCGGACAGGGGGCCTTAGCACAGATACGCAGTATTTT. The encoded protein is CASSRTGGLSTDTQYF. The chain has TRBV7-9 and TRBJ2-3; 11 bases are a match to TRBD1. J gave up 0 bases and V 5 bases, and 4 bases lay outside the gene matches. The CDR3 length is 16 residues. CDR1 is SEHNR, CDR2 FQNEAQ, per germline (reference sequence).

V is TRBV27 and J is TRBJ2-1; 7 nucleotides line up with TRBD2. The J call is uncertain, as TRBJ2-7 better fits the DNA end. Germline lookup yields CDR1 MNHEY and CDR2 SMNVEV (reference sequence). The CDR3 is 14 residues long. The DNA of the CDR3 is TGTGCCAGCAGTGCGGGACTACAATACAATGAGCAGTACTTC. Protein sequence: CASSAGLQYNEQYF.

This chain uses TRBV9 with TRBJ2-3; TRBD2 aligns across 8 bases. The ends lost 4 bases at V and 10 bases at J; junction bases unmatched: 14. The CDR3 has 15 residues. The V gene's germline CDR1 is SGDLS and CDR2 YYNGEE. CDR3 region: CASSPSSGGSGPQYF. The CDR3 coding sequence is TGTGCCAGCAGCCCCTCCAGCGGGGGCTCAGGGCCGCAGTATTTT.

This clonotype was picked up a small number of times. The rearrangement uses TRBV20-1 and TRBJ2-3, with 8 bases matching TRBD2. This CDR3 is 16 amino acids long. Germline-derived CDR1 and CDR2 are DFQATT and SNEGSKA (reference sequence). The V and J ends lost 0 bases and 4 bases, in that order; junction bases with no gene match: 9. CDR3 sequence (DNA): TGCAGTGCTAGAGATCCTGGGCGGGGGGTATCAGATACGCAGTATTTT. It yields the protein CSARDPGRGVSDTQYF.

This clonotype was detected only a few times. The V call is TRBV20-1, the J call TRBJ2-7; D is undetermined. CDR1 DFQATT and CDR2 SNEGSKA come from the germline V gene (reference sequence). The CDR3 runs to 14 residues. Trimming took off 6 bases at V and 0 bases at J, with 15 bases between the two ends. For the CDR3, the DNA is TGCAGTGCCCTTCGTAGCAGTTACTCCTACGAGCAGTACTTC. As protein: CSALRSSYSYEQYF.

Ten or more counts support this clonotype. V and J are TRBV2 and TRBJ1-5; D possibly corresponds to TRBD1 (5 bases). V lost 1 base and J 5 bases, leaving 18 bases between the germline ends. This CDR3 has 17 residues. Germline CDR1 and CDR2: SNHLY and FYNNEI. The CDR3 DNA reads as TGTGCCAGCAGTGAAGGCATCCGGGCAGGGACCCATCAGCCCCAGCATTTT. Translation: CASSEGIRAGTHQPQHF. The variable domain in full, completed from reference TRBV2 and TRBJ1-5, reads EPEVTQTPSHQVTQMGQEVILRCVPISNHLYFYWYRQILGQKVEFLVSFYNNEISEKSEIFDDQFSVERPDGSNFTLKIRSTKLEDSAMYFCASSEGIRAGTHQPQHFGDGTRLSIL.

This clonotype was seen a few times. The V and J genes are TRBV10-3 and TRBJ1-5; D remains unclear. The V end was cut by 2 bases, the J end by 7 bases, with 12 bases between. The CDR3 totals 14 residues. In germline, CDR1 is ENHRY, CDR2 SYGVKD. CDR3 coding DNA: TGTGCCATCAGTGAGACAGATTTTTGGCAGCCCCAGCATTTT. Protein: CAISETDFWQPQHF.

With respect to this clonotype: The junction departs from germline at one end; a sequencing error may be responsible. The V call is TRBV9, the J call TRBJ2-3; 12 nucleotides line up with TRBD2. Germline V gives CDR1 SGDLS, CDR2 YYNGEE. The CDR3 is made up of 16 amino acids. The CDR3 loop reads CANSPRLAGVGDTQYF. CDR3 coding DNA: TGTGCCAACAGCCCCAGACTAGCGGGAGTTGGAGATACGCAGTATTTT. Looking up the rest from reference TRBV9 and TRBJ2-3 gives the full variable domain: DSGVTQTPKHLITATGQRVTLRCSPRSGDLSVYWYQQSLDQGLQFLIQYYNGEERAKGNILERFSAQQFPDLHSELNLSSLELGDSALYFCANSPRLAGVGDTQYFGPGTRLTVL.

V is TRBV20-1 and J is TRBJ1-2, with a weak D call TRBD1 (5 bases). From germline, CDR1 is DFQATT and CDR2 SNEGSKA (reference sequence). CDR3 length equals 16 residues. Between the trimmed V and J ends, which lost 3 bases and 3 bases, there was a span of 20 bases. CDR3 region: CSARVNPGTNHYGYTF. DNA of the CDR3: TGCAGTGCTAGGGTAAACCCCGGGACCAACCACTATGGCTACACCTTC.

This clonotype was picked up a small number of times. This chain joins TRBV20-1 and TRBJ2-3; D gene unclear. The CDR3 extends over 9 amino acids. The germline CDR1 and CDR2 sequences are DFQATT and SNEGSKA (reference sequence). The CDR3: CRSTDTQYF. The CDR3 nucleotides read TGCAGGTCCACAGATACGCAGTATTTT.

The CDR3 DNA is TGCGCCAGCAATGAAGCGGACTCCTACGAGCAGTACTTC. It encodes CASNEADSYEQYF. The chain recombines TRBV4-3 with TRBJ2-7; maybe TRBD2 (5 bases). Germline V gene sequence: CDR1 LGHNA, CDR2 YSLEER. The CDR3 covers 13 residues. With 7 bases removed from V and 0 bases from J, the gap between germline ends came to 10 bases.

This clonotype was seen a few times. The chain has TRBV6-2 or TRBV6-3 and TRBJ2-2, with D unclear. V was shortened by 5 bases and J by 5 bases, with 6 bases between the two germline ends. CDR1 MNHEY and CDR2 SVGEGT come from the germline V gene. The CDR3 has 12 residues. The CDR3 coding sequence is TGTGCCAGCAGTCCCCTTACCGGGGAGCTGTTTTTT. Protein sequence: CASSPLTGELFF.

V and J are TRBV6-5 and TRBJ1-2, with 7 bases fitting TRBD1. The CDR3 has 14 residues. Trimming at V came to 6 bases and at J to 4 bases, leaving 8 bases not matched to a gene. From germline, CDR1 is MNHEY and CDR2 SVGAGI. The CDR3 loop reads CASRADRAGYGYTF. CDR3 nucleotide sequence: TGTGCCAGCAGGGCCGACAGGGCGGGCTATGGCTACACCTTC.

The CDR3 DNA follows: TGTGCCAGCAATGGCCGGGACAGTGCATACAATGAGCAGTTCTTC. It codes for CASNGRDSAYNEQFF. The chain combines TRBV28 with TRBJ2-1; TRBD1 agrees at 7 bases. The germline CDR1 and CDR2 sequences are MDHEN and SYDVKM. The CDR3 has 15 amino acids. J gave up 4 bases and V 7 bases, and 10 bases lay outside the gene matches.

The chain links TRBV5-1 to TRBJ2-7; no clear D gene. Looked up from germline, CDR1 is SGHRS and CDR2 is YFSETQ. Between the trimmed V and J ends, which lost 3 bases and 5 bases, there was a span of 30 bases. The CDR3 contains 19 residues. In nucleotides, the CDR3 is TGCGCCAGCAGCTCCCTTACCCTAAGCGAAAGTCCCGATAGGAACGAGCAGTACTTC. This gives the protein CASSSLTLSESPDRNEQYF.